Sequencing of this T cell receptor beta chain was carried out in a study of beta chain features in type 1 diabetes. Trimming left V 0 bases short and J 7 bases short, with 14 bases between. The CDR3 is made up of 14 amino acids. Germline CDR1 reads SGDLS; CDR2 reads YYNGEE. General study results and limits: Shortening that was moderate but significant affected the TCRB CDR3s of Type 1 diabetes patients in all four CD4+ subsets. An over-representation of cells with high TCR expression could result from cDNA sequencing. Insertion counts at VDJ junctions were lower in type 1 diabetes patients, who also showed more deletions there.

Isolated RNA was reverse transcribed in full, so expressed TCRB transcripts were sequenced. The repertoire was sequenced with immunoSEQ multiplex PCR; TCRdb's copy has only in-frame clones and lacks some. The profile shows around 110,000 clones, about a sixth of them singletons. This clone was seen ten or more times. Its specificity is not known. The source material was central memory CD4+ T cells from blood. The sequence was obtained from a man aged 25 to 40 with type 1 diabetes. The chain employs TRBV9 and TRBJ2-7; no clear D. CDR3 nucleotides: TGTGCCAGCAGCGTAGGTCCGAGTTCCGAAGAGCAGTACTTC. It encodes CASSVGPSSEEQYF.